A single sample gave rise to the 2 T cell receptor beta chains below, sequenced in a study of blood T cell repertoires in COVID-19. Here immunoSEQ multiplex PCR was the method, and the copy in TCRdb shows in-frame clones only, minus some. The data show some 48,000 clones, with 80% to 90% seen just once and less than 3% held by the top ten. The sample taken for sequencing was peripheral blood. The origin of the receptors is an elderly woman with COVID-19, enrolled during active disease.

The chain couples TRBV19 to TRBJ2-3; TRBD2 aligns across 9 bases. Germline V gene sequence: CDR1 LNHDA, CDR2 SQIVND (reference sequence). With V trimmed by 9 bases and J by 1 base, 14 bases remained unmatched. CDR3 size: 17 residues. The CDR3 loop is CASQSAGGIRGTDTQYF. DNA of the CDR3: TGTGCCAGCCAGTCAGCGGGGGGAATTCGGGGCACAGATACGCAGTATTTT.

This chain uses TRBV2 with TRBJ2-7; D is perhaps TRBD2 (6 bases). The V end was cut by 7 bases, the J end by 7 bases, with 11 bases between. The CDR3 runs 11 residues. Germline V gives CDR1 SNHLY, CDR2 FYNNEI. CDR3 region: CASTRAGEQYF. CDR3 nucleotides: TGTGCCAGCACCAGGGCGGGAGAGCAGTACTTC.